The 31 T cell receptor beta chains listed next were all sequenced from one sample in a study of blood T cell repertoires in COVID-19. Libraries were prepared by immunoSEQ multiplex PCR; TCRdb keeps only in-frame clonotypes and omits some of them. Altogether about 150,000 clones are present, about 77% being singletons, with the ten largest covering less than 4.5%. The source material was peripheral blood. These receptors came from a man aged 55 to 70 with acute or convalescent COVID-19.

The gene calls are TRBV12-3 or TRBV12-4 and TRBJ2-1; no definite D call. Trimming shortened V by 6 bases and J by 6 bases, and 3 bases separated the two germline ends. This CDR3 has 10 amino acids. The CDR3: CASSRNEQFF. The DNA for the CDR3 is TGTGCCAGCAGCCGCAATGAGCAGTTCTTC.

There are a few counts of this clone. V gene TRBV5-1 combines with J gene TRBJ2-5; 8 bases align to TRBD2. Germline V gene data show CDR1 as SGHRS and CDR2 as YFSETQ. This CDR3 is built from 14 residues. The V and J ends lost 0 bases and 6 bases, in that order; junction bases with no gene match: 4. The CDR3 nucleotides are TGCGCCAGCAGCTTGGGCGGGGGGCCCCAGACCCAGTACTTC. Amino acids: CASSLGGGPQTQYF. The full variable domain, its missing parts supplied by reference TRBV5-1 and TRBJ2-5, is KAGVTQTPRYLIKTRGQQVTLSCSPISGHRSVSWYQQTPGQGLQFLFEYFSETQRNKGNFPGRFSGRQFSNSRSEMNVSTLELGDSALYLCASSLGGGPQTQYFGPGTRLLVL.

This chain links TRBV5-6 with TRBJ2-2, with D tentatively TRBD2 (5 bases). This CDR3 is built from 12 residues. CDR1 and CDR2 (germline): SGHDT, YYEEEE. V lost 2 bases, J lost 8 bases, and 7 bases lay in between. Written as DNA, the CDR3 is TGTGCCAGCAGCTTCCGCGGGGGGGAGCTGTTTTTT. Encoded protein: CASSFRGGELFF.

V and J are TRBV7-9 and TRBJ1-3, with a weak D call TRBD1 (6 bases). Trimming stripped 3 bases from V and 0 bases from J, with 9 bases between. Germline V gives CDR1 SEHNR, CDR2 FQNEAQ (reference sequence). CDR3 size: 15 residues. The CDR3 sequence is CASSFRTDSGNTIYF. CDR3 sequence (DNA): TGTGCCAGCAGCTTTCGGACAGACTCTGGAAACACCATATATTTT.

This clone has more than one count but fewer than ten. The identical CDR3 is also encoded by other nucleotide sequences in the sample. The chain employs TRBV28 and TRBJ2-7, with 7 bases that match TRBD2. The CDR3 sequence is 15 residues long. The germline CDR1 and CDR2 sequences are MDHEN and SYDVKM. The J segment lost 5 bases and the V segment lost 6 bases, leaving 13 bases of the junction unmatched. The CDR3 nucleotides are TGTGCCAGCAGCAGACAAGCGGGACCGGACCACGAGCAGTACTTC. This gives the protein CASSRQAGPDHEQYF.

The chain recombines TRBV6-5 with TRBJ1-5; TRBD1 agrees at 7 bases. Germline V gene sequence: CDR1 MNHEY, CDR2 SVGAGI. Losses at the gene ends were 6 bases for V and 6 bases for J; bases not matched to a gene: 11. The CDR3 is made up of 15 amino acids. CDR3 residues: CASSGQVQIGQPQHF. Here the CDR3 DNA reads TGTGCCAGCAGCGGACAGGTTCAAATCGGTCAGCCCCAGCATTTT.

V and J are TRBV6-4 and TRBJ2-7, with 7 nucleotides matching TRBD1. The CDR3 length is 13 residues. Unmatched junction bases numbered 6, after V lost 7 bases and J lost 3 bases. Germline lookup yields CDR1 MRHNA and CDR2 SNTAGT. CDR3 residues: CASNMGQYYEQYF. DNA of the CDR3: TGTGCCAGCAATATGGGACAGTACTACGAGCAGTACTTC.

This chain uses TRBV27 with TRBJ1-4; 7 bases align to TRBD1. The CDR3 is 14 amino acids. J gave up 0 bases and V 7 bases, and 2 bases lay outside the gene matches. From germline, CDR1 is MNHEY and CDR2 SMNVEV (reference sequence). CDR3 sequence reads: CASKGTATNEKLFF. CDR3 in DNA: TGTGCCAGCAAGGGGACAGCAACTAATGAAAAACTGTTTTTT. Using reference TRBV27 and TRBJ1-4 for the parts outside the CDR3, the full variable domain is EAQVTQNPRYLITVTGKKLTVTCSQNMNHEYMSWYRQDPGLGLRQIYYSMNVEVTDKGDVPEGYKVSRKEKRNFPLILESPSPNQTSLYFCASKGTATNEKLFFGSGTQLSVL.

The genes are TRBV19 and TRBJ1-1; 8 bases are shared with TRBD1. This CDR3 region has 14 residues. V shed 4 bases and J 5 bases; nucleotides not matched to a gene: 6. The V gene's germline CDR1 is LNHDA and CDR2 SQIVND (reference sequence). CDR3 DNA: TGTGCCAGTAGTAGCGGACAGGGAGTAACTGAAGCTTTCTTT. Amino acids: CASSSGQGVTEAFF.

The J gene is TRBJ1-5, the V gene TRBV5-1; D gene unclear. Germline lookup yields CDR1 SGHRS and CDR2 YFSETQ. There are 14 residues in the CDR3. With 1 base removed from V and 5 bases from J, the gap between germline ends came to 10 bases. The chain's CDR3 is CASSLRGMDQPQHF. The CDR3 nucleotides read TGCGCCAGCAGCTTGCGGGGTATGGATCAGCCCCAGCATTTT. Looking up the rest from reference TRBV5-1 and TRBJ1-5 gives the full variable domain: KAGVTQTPRYLIKTRGQQVTLSCSPISGHRSVSWYQQTPGQGLQFLFEYFSETQRNKGNFPGRFSGRQFSNSRSEMNVSTLELGDSALYLCASSLRGMDQPQHFGDGTRLSIL.

The CDR3 sequence: CASSPEPGHGSYEQYF. CDR3 sequence (DNA): TGCGCCAGCAGTCCAGAGCCGGGACACGGCTCCTACGAGCAGTACTTC. V gene TRBV5-1 combines with J gene TRBJ2-7; D is perhaps TRBD1 (6 bases). The CDR3 extends over 16 amino acids. CDR1 and CDR2 from the germline V gene are SGHRS and YFSETQ. V dropped 5 bases and J dropped 0 bases, with 18 bases sitting between them.

This rearrangement joins TRBV5-6 to TRBJ2-7; 9 nucleotides match TRBD1. CDR3 length equals 15 residues. CDR1 is SGHDT, CDR2 YYEEEE, per germline. Unmatched junction bases numbered 14, after V lost 9 bases and J lost 4 bases. The CDR3 here is CATRGLRDRGYEQYF. The DNA for the CDR3 is TGTGCCACCCGGGGGCTTCGAGACAGGGGGTACGAGCAGTACTTC.

This chain connects TRBV20-1 to TRBJ2-1; D might be TRBD2 (6 bases). Germline V CDR1 and CDR2: DFQATT, SNEGSKA (reference sequence). The V and J ends lost 3 bases and 1 base respectively, with 13 bases between them. The CDR3 sequence is 15 residues long. Here the CDR3 DNA reads TGCAGTGCTAGTAGCGGAAGTGCTTCCTACAATGAGCAGTTCTTC. This translates into CSASSGSASYNEQFF.

V gene TRBV1 combines with J gene TRBJ2-7; TRBD2 was called by the table and not checked on the DNA. TRBV1 corresponds to a pseudogene. The CDR3 totals 17 residues. The CDR3 sequence: CTSSQIHIGLAGEAQYF. CDR3 nucleotides: TGCACCAGCAGCCAAATACACATCGGACTAGCGGGAGAGGCGCAGTACTTC.

The chain combines TRBV6-2 or TRBV6-3 with TRBJ2-5, with 8 bases matching TRBD2. V lost 6 bases, J lost 5 bases, and 8 bases stayed unmatched. Germline-derived CDR1 and CDR2 are MNHEY and SVGEGT. The CDR3 consists of 14 residues. The CDR3: CASSPLSGSETQYF. As DNA, the CDR3 is TGTGCCAGCAGCCCCCTGAGCGGGAGTGAGACCCAGTACTTC.

The chain's CDR3 is CASSVGPAGSEKLFF. The DNA of the CDR3 is TGTGCCAGCAGCGTAGGCCCCGCAGGGTCGGAAAAACTGTTTTTT. This chain joins TRBV9 and TRBJ1-4, with a tentative D call TRBD1 (5 bases). Germline assignment: CDR1 SGDLS and CDR2 YYNGEE. The V and J ends lost 0 bases and 8 bases respectively, with 14 bases between them. The CDR3 totals 15 residues.

The chain joins TRBV6-7 to TRBJ2-7, with TRBD1 as a possible D gene (6 bases). TRBV6-7 is given ORF status, its function remaining uncertain. V was pared by 2 bases and J by 0 bases, with 11 bases between. The CDR3 sequence is 15 residues long. The DNA of the CDR3 is TGTGCCAGCAGTTACACAGGACAGAGCTCCTACGAGCAGTACTTC. It specifies CASSYTGQSSYEQYF.

This sequence joins TRBV7-6 and TRBJ2-5; D is perhaps TRBD2 (5 bases). There are 15 residues in the CDR3. The V gene lost 5 bases and the J gene lost 5 bases, with 18 bases spanning the gap. Germline CDR1 SGHVS, CDR2 FNYEAQ. Written as DNA, the CDR3 is TGTGCCAGCAGCCCAAAACCGGGATTTAGGGAGACCCAGTACTTC. It codes for CASSPKPGFRETQYF.

The chain links TRBV2 to TRBJ2-1, with D perhaps TRBD2 (5 bases). Trimming removed 6 bases at V and 5 bases at J, with 17 bases between. CDR1 and CDR2 (germline): SNHLY, FYNNEI. This CDR3 region has 15 residues. CDR3 in amino acids: CASRKAYTSDNEQFF. The CDR3 region has the DNA TGTGCCAGCAGGAAGGCCTATACTAGTGACAATGAGCAGTTCTTC. The whole variable domain, remainder taken from reference TRBV2 and TRBJ2-1, is EPEVTQTPSHQVTQMGQEVILRCVPISNHLYFYWYRQILGQKVEFLVSFYNNEISEKSEIFDDQFSVERPDGSNFTLKIRSTKLEDSAMYFCASRKAYTSDNEQFFGPGTRLTVL.

The chain recombines TRBV28 with TRBJ2-7; TRBD2 matches 7 bases. This CDR3 comprises 15 residues. From germline, CDR1 is MDHEN and CDR2 SYDVKM. The ends lost 4 bases at V and 0 bases at J; junction bases unmatched: 6. In nucleotides, the CDR3 is TGTGCCAGCAGTTCTGCTGGGACTAACTCCTACGAGCAGTACTTC. The encoded protein is CASSSAGTNSYEQYF.

The chain combines TRBV7-8 with TRBJ1-5, with 7 positions matching TRBD1. The CDR3 covers 14 residues. Per germline, CDR1 SGHVS and CDR2 FQNEAQ. V dropped 1 base and J dropped 6; count of bases not matched to a gene: 3. CDR3 sequence reads: CASSLGGQIQPQHF. As DNA, the CDR3 is TGTGCCAGCAGCTTAGGGGGACAGATTCAGCCCCAGCATTTT.

CDR3: CAWCPLGTGEETQYF. The CDR3 region has the DNA TGTGCCTGGTGCCCCTTGGGGACAGGGGAAGAGACCCAGTACTTC. This rearrangement joins TRBV30 to TRBJ2-5, with TRBD1 identical over 10 bases. After removal of 5 bases from V and 3 bases from J, the junction contained 9 bases not matched to a gene. The germline gives CDR1 GTSNPN, CDR2 SVGIG (reference sequence). CDR3 length: 15 residues. Complete variable domain (other parts from reference TRBV30 and TRBJ2-5): SQTIHQWPATLVQPVGSPLSLECTVEGTSNPNLYWYRQAAGRGLQLLFYSVGIGQISSEVPQNLSASRPQDRQFILSSKKLLLSDSGFYLCAWCPLGTGEETQYFGPGTRLLVL.

The rearrangement links TRBV6-1 to TRBJ2-1; the D gene is possibly TRBD2 (6 bases). The CDR3 totals 14 residues. V lost 5 bases to trimming and J lost 5 bases, with 13 bases between them. The germline V gene encodes CDR1 MNHNS and CDR2 SASEGT. The CDR3 bases are TGTGCCAGCAGTTCTGGAGGGCCGAACAATGAGCAGTTCTTC. This encodes CASSSGGPNNEQFF.

The V gene is TRBV18, the J gene TRBJ1-2; D remains ambiguous. CDR3 size: 14 residues. Trimming took off 3 bases at V and 7 bases at J, with 15 bases between the two ends. Germline CDR1 is KGHSH and CDR2 is LQKENI. This CDR3 is CASSPGSGPLGYTF. The DNA of the CDR3 is TGTGCCAGCTCACCTGGATCGGGTCCGCTTGGCTACACCTTC.

V usage is TRBV5-1 and J usage is TRBJ2-1, with D possibly TRBD1 on 6 matching bases. The CDR3 covers 15 residues. CDR1 is SGHRS and CDR2 is YFSETQ in the germline V gene. Trimming took off 5 bases at V and 4 bases at J, with 16 bases between the two ends. The CDR3 bases are TGCGCCAGCAGATCCCAGGGACATATTTACAATGAGCAGTTCTTC. It encodes CASRSQGHIYNEQFF.

This chain connects TRBV28 to TRBJ1-1, with a possible D match to TRBD1 (5 bases). The CDR3 runs 15 residues. The germline gives CDR1 MDHEN, CDR2 SYDVKM. Trimming cost V 2 bases and J 6 bases, with 16 bases left between them. The CDR3 sequence is CASSLGQGRLSEAFF. The DNA of the CDR3 is TGTGCCAGCAGTTTAGGGCAGGGTCGGCTGTCTGAAGCTTTCTTT.

The chain carries TRBV28 and TRBJ2-3, with TRBD1 matching over 9 bases. Trimming cost V 6 bases and J 4 bases; bases outside gene matches: 11. Germline CDR1 is MDHEN and CDR2 is SYDVKM. This CDR3 has 16 residues. The CDR3 is CASSNQGQGRPDTQYF. In DNA form, the CDR3 reads TGTGCCAGCAGCAATCAGGGACAGGGAAGGCCAGATACGCAGTATTTT.

The chain joins TRBV3-1 (or the pseudogene TRBV3-2) to TRBJ2-1; 11 nucleotides agree with TRBD2. The V gene end was trimmed by 2 bases and the J gene end by 1 base; junction bases not matched to a gene: 7. Per the germline V gene, CDR1 is LGHDT and CDR2 is YNNKEL (reference sequence). There are 18 residues in the CDR3. CDR3 coding DNA: TGTGCCAGCAGCCAAAAACCTGTAGCGGGAGGGTCCTACAATGAGCAGTTCTTC. This codes for CASSQKPVAGGSYNEQFF.

The chain joins TRBV19 to TRBJ2-1; 9 nucleotides agree with TRBD2. The CDR3 is made up of 16 amino acids. The germline V gene encodes CDR1 LNHDA and CDR2 SQIVND (reference sequence). V shed 1 base, J shed 8 bases, and the junction held 9 bases outside the gene matches. The CDR3 nucleotides read TGTGCCAGTAGTATAGGCATTAGCGGGAGTATGGATGAGCAGTTCTTC. Its translation: CASSIGISGSMDEQFF.

This clone appeared once. The CDR3 bases are TGTGCAGCAGGGGGGGAGCAGTACTTC. Encoded protein: CAAGGEQYF. This chain uses TRBV6-6 with TRBJ2-7, with D perhaps matching TRBD1 (7 bases). The CDR3 is 9 amino acids. Per germline, CDR1 MNHNY and CDR2 SVGAGI (reference sequence).

J is TRBJ2-7 and V is TRBV14; TRBD2 matches at 9 bases. The length of the CDR3 is 14 residues. V was pared by 4 bases and J by 5 bases, with 6 bases of the junction left unmatched. CDR1 is SGHDN and CDR2 is FVKESK in the germline V gene. This CDR3 reads CASSLLAGFHEQYF. In DNA, the CDR3 is TGTGCCAGCAGCCTCCTAGCGGGATTTCACGAGCAGTACTTC.